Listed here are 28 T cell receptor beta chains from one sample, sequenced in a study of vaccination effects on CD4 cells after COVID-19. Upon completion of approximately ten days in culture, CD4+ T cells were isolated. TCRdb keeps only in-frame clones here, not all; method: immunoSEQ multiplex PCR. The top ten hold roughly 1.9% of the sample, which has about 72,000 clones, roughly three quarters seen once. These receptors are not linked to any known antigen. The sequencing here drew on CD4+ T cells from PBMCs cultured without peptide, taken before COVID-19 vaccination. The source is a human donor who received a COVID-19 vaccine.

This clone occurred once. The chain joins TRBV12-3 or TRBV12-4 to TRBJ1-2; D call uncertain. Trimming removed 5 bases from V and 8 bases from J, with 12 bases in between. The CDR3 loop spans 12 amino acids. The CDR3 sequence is CASSRTAGGYTF. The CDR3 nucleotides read TGTGCCAGCAGTCGGACGGCCGGAGGCTACACCTTC.

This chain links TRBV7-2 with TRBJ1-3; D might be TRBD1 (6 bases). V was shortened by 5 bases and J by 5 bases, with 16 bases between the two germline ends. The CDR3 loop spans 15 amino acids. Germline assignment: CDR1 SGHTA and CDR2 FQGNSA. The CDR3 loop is CASSLGGSRRNTIYF. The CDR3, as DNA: TGTGCCAGCAGCCTGGGGGGCAGTCGACGAAACACCATATATTTT.

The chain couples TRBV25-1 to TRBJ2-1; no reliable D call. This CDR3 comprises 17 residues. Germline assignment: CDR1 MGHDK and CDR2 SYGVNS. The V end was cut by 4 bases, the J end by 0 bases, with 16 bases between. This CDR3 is CASSGPSWLSSYNEQFF. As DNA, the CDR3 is TGTGCCAGCAGTGGCCCCTCGTGGCTGAGCTCCTACAATGAGCAGTTCTTC.

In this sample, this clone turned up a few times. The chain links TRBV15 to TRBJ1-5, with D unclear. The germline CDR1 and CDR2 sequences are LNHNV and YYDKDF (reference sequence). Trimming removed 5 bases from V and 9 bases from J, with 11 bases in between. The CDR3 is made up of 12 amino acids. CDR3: CATSQTLLPQHF. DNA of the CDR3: TGTGCCACCAGCCAGACACTTCTGCCCCAGCATTTT.

The CDR3 region has the DNA TGTGCCAGCAGCTTCCACCGGGACTCAGGGGCAGATACGCAGTATTTT. Its protein product is CASSFHRDSGADTQYF. V is TRBV9 and J is TRBJ2-3, with D possibly being TRBD1 or TRBD2 (6 bases each). Trimming pared 4 bases from V and 4 bases from J, leaving 19 bases between. This CDR3 comprises 16 residues. Germline V gene lookup returns CDR1 SGDLS and CDR2 YYNGEE.

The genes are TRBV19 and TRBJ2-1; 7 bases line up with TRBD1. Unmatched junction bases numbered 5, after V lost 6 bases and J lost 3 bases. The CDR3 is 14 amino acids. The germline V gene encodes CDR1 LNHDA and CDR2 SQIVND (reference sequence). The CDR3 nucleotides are TGTGCCAGTAGCCCGGACAGGCACTACAATGAGCAGTTCTTC. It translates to CASSPDRHYNEQFF. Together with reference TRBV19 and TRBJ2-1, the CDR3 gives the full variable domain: DGGITQSPKYLFRKEGQNVTLSCEQNLNHDAMYWYRQDPGQGLRLIYYSQIVNDFQKGDIAEGYSVSREKKESFPLTVTSAQKNPTAFYLCASSPDRHYNEQFFGPGTRLTVL.

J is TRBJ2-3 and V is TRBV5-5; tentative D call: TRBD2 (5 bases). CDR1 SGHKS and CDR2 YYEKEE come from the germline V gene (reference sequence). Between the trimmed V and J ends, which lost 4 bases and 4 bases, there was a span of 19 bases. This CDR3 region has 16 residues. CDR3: CASSQERIGSSDTQYF. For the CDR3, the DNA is TGTGCCAGCAGCCAAGAGAGAATTGGGAGTTCAGATACGCAGTATTTT. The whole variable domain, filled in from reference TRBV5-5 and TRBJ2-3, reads DAGVTQSPTHLIKTRGQQVTLRCSPISGHKSVSWYQQVLGQGPQFIFQYYEKEERGRGNFPDRFSARQFPNYSSELNVNALLLGDSALYLCASSQERIGSSDTQYFGPGTRLTVL.

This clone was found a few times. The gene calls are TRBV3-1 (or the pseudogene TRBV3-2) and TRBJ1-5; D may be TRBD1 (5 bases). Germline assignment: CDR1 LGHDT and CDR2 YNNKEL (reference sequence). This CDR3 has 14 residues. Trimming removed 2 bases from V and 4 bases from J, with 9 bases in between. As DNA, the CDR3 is TGTGCCAGCAGCCAATCTGGGGGGAATCAGCCCCAGCATTTT. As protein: CASSQSGGNQPQHF.

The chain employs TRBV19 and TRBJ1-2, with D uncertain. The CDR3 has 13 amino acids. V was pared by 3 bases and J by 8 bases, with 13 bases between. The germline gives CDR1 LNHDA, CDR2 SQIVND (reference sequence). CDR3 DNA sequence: TGTGCCAGTAGTATTCGGAGTTCGGGCGGCTACACCTTC. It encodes CASSIRSSGGYTF.

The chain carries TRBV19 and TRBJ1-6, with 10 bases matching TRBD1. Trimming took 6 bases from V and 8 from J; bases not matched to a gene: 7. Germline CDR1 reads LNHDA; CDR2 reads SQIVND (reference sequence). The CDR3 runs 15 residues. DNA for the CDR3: TGTGCCAGTAGGCTGACAGGGGGCGAGGATTCACCCCTCCACTTT. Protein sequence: CASRLTGGEDSPLHF. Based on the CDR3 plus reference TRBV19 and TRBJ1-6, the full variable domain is DGGITQSPKYLFRKEGQNVTLSCEQNLNHDAMYWYRQDPGQGLRLIYYSQIVNDFQKGDIAEGYSVSREKKESFPLTVTSAQKNPTAFYLCASRLTGGEDSPLHFGNGTRLTVT.

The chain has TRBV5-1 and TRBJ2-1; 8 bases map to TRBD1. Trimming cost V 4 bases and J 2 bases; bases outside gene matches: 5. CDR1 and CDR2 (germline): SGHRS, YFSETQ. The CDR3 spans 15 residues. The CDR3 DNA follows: TGCGCCAGCAGCAGCGGACAGGGTGCCTACAATGAGCAGTTCTTC. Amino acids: CASSSGQGAYNEQFF.

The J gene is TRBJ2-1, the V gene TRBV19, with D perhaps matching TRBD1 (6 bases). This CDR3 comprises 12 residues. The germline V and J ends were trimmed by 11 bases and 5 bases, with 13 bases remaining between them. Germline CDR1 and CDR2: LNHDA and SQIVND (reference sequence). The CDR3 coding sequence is TGTGCCTCACAGGGATTCCACAATGAGCAGTTCTTC. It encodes CASQGFHNEQFF.

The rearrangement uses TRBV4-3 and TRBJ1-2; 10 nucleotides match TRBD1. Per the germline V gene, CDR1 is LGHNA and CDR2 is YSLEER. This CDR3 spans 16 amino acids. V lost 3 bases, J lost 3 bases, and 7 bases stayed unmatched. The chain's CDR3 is CASSHAGTGAHYGYTF. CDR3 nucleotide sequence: TGCGCCAGCAGCCATGCCGGGACAGGGGCACACTATGGCTACACCTTC.

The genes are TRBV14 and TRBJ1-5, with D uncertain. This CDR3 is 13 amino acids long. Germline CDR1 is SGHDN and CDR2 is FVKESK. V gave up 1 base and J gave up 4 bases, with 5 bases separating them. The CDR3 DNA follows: TGTGCCAGCAGCCAAGGTCGAAATCAGCCCCAGCATTTT. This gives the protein CASSQGRNQPQHF.

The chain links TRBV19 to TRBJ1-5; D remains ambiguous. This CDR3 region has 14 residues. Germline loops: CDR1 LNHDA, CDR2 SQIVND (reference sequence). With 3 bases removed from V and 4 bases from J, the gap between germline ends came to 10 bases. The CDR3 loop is CASSIQQLNQPQHF. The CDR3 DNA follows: TGTGCCAGTAGTATTCAACAGCTTAATCAGCCCCAGCATTTT.

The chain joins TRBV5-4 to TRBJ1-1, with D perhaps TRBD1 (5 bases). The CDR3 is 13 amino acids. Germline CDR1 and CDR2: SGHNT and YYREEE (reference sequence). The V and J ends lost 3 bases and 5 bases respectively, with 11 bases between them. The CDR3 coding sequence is TGTGCCAGCAGCTCCAGGGTAGGGACTGAAGCTTTCTTT. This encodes CASSSRVGTEAFF. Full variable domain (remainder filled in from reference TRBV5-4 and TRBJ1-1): ETGVTQSPTHLIKTRGQQVTLRCSSQSGHNTVSWYQQALGQGPQFIFQYYREEENGRGNFPPRFSGLQFPNYSSELNVNALELDDSALYLCASSSRVGTEAFFGQGTRLTVV.

This chain's CDR3 is CASSGPGGDQPQHF. CDR3 bases: TGTGCCAGCAGCGGACCAGGAGGGGATCAGCCCCAGCATTTT. The V and J genes are TRBV9 and TRBJ1-5; tentatively, D is TRBD1 (5 bases). The CDR3 loop spans 14 amino acids. Trimming cost V 3 bases and J 5 bases, with 12 bases left between them. CDR1 and CDR2 (germline): SGDLS, YYNGEE.

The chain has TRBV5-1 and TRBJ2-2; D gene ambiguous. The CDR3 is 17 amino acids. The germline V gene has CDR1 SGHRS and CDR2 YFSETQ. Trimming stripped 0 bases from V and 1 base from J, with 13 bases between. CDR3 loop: CASSLVVLSGNTGELFF. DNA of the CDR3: TGCGCCAGCAGCTTGGTTGTTTTGTCAGGGAACACCGGGGAGCTGTTTTTT.

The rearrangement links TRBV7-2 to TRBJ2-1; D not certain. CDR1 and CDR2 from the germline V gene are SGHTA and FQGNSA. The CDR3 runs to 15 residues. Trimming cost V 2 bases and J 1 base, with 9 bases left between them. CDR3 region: CASSLKYGSYNEQFF. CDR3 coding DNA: TGTGCCAGCAGCTTAAAGTATGGGTCCTACAATGAGCAGTTCTTC.

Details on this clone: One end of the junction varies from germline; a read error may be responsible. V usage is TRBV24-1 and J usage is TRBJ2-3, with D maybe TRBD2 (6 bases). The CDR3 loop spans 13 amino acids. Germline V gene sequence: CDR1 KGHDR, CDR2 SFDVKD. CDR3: CAASGQGTDTQYF. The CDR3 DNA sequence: TGTGCCGCCAGCGGGCAGGGCACAGATACGCAGTATTTT.

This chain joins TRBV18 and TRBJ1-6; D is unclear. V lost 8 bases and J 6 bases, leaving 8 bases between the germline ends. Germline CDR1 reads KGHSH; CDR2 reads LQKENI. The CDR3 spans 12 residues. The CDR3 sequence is CASATRNSPLHF. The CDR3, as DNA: TGTGCCAGCGCGACGCGTAATTCACCCCTCCACTTT.

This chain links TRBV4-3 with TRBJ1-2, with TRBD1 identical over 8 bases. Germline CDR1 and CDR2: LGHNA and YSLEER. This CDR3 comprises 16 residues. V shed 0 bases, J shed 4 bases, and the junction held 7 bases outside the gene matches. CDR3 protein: CASSQDTQGAFYGYTF. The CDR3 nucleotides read TGCGCCAGCAGCCAAGACACTCAGGGGGCCTTCTATGGCTACACCTTC.

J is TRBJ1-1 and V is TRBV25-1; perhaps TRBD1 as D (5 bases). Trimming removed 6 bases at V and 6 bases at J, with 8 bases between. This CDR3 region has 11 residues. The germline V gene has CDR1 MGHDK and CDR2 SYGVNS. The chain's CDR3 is CASRLGAEAFF. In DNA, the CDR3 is TGTGCCAGCAGGCTAGGGGCTGAAGCTTTCTTT.

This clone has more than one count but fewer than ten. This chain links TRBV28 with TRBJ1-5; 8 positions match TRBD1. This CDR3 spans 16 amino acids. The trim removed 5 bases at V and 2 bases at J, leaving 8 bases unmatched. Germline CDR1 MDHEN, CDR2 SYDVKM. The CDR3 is CASSVSGTGRNQPQHF. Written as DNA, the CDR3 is TGTGCCAGCAGTGTAAGCGGGACAGGCCGCAATCAGCCCCAGCATTTT.

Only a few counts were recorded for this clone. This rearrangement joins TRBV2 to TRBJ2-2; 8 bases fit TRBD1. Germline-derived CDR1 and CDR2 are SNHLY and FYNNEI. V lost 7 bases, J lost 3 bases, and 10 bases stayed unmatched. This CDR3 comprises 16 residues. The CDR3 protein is CASIRTGTVDTGELFF. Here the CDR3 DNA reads TGTGCCAGCATCAGGACAGGGACGGTGGACACCGGGGAGCTGTTTTTT.

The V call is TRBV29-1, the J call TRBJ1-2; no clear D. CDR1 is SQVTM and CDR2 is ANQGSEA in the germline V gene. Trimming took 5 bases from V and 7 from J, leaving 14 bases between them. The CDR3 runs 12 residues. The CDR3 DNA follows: TGCAGCGTTAATGATGGAGGTGCTGGCTACACCTTC. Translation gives CSVNDGGAGYTF.

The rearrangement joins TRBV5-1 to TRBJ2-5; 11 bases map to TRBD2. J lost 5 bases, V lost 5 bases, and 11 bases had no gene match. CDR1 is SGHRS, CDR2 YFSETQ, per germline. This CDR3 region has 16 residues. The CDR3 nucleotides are TGCGCCAGCAGGCTAGCGGGGGGATCGGAGGGGGAGACCCAGTACTTC. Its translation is CASRLAGGSEGETQYF. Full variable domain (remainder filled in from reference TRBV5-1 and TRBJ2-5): KAGVTQTPRYLIKTRGQQVTLSCSPISGHRSVSWYQQTPGQGLQFLFEYFSETQRNKGNFPGRFSGRQFSNSRSEMNVSTLELGDSALYLCASRLAGGSEGETQYFGPGTRLLVL.

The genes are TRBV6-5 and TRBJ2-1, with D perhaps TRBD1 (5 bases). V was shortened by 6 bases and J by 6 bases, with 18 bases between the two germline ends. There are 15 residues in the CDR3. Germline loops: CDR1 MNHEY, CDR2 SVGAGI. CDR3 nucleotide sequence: TGTGCCAGCAGCTTAGACGGACAAGGTTCCAATGAGCAGTTCTTC. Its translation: CASSLDGQGSNEQFF.